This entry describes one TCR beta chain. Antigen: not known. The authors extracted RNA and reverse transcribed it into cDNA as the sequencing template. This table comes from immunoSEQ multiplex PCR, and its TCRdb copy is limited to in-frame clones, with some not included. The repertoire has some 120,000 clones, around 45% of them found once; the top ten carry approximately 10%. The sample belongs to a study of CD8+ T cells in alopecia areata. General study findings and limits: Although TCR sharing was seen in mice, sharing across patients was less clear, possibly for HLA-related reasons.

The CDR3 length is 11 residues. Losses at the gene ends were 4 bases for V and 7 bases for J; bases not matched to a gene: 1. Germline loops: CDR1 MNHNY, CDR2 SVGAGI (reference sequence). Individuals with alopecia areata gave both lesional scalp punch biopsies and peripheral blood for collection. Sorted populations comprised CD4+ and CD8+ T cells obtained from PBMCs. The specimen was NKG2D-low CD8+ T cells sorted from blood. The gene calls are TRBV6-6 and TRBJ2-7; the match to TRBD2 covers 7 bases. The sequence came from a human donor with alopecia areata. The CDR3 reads CASSSGGEQYF. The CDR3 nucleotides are TGTGCCAGCAGTTCGGGGGGAGAGCAGTACTTC.